These 22 T cell receptor beta chains originate from one sample sequenced in a study of regulatory T cells in long-lasting Graves disease. Combining iRepertoire HTBI primers with Arm-PCR of CDR3 regions, the authors built TCR beta libraries. In TCRdb, the multiplex PCR reads were re-called with MiXCR into one record per CDR3 protein. This table holds 680,000 or so distinct CDR3 sequences, around 17% found once. The sample's time point: newly diagnosed GD, antithyroid drugs for less than 3 months. The TCR library used RNA extracted from PBMCs. The same data also went into a second study, on T cells in Graves' hyperthyroidism and ophthalmopathy.

Here the sequenced sample was peripheral blood mononuclear cells (PBMCs), taken at new diagnosis, from a patient treated with antithyroid drugs. These receptor sequences come from a woman in her 30s with Graves disease.

This clonotype was counted many times. The chain carries TRBV20-1 and TRBJ1-1; the match to TRBD1 covers 8 bases. Trimming cost V 3 bases and J 3 bases; bases outside gene matches: 9. The CDR3 is 15 amino acids. Germline CDR1 reads DFQATT; CDR2 reads SNEGSKA (reference sequence). The CDR3 loop reads CSARADRGPDTEAFF. The DNA of the CDR3 is TGCAGTGCTAGGGCCGACAGGGGACCCGACACTGAAGCTTTCTTT.

This clonotype was observed a few times. The J gene is TRBJ2-7, the V gene TRBV10-1, with D tentatively TRBD1 or TRBD2 (5 bases each). The CDR3 is 14 residues long. Germline V lookup: CDR1 WNHNN, CDR2 SYGVQD (reference sequence). Trimming removed 2 bases at V and 5 bases at J, with 13 bases between. The CDR3 coding sequence is TGCGCCAGCAGTGAGGGCCAGGGCGGGCACGAGCAGTACTTC. Translating it yields CASSEGQGGHEQYF.

V usage is TRBV3-1 and J usage is TRBJ2-7; D not certain. V was cut by 10 bases and J by 4 bases, with 14 bases left in between. Germline values: CDR1 LGHDT, CDR2 YNNKEL (reference sequence). This CDR3 is 12 amino acids long. The CDR3 spells CATKGLEYEQYF. In nucleotides, the CDR3 is TGTGCCACCAAAGGGCTTGAATACGAGCAGTACTTC.

This sequence joins TRBV5-4 and TRBJ2-7; D remains ambiguous. CDR1 and CDR2 from the germline V gene are SGHNT and YYREEE (reference sequence). The CDR3 has 13 amino acids. Trimming removed 0 bases at V and 6 bases at J, with 10 bases between. The CDR3 DNA sequence: TGTGCCAGCAGCTTGGAGGGTAGCCTCGAGCAGTACTTC. This gives the protein CASSLEGSLEQYF.

This clonotype has just a few counts. This sequence joins TRBV19 and TRBJ2-7; the match to TRBD1 covers 9 bases. The germline V gene encodes CDR1 LNHDA and CDR2 SQIVND (reference sequence). This CDR3 spans 17 amino acids. The V gene end was trimmed by 4 bases and the J gene end by 0 bases; junction bases not matched to a gene: 10. CDR3: CASSTGPDRGSSYEQYF. Written as DNA, the CDR3 is TGTGCCAGTAGTACGGGACCGGACAGGGGATCCTCCTACGAGCAGTACTTC.

The chain's CDR3 is CSAGGLAGSTDTQYF. The DNA for the CDR3 is TGCAGTGCCGGAGGTCTAGCGGGGAGCACAGATACGCAGTATTTT. This rearrangement joins TRBV20-1 to TRBJ2-3; 9 nucleotides match TRBD2. Germline assignment: CDR1 DFQATT and CDR2 SNEGSKA (reference sequence). The CDR3 has 15 residues. After removal of 6 bases from V and 0 bases from J, the junction contained 7 bases not matched to a gene.

This clonotype appeared many times. The chain recombines TRBV29-1 with TRBJ2-7; 10 nucleotides agree with TRBD1. V shed 3 bases and J 1 base; nucleotides not matched to a gene: 3. The CDR3 totals 14 residues. Germline lookup yields CDR1 SQVTM and CDR2 ANQGSEA. The CDR3 spells CSVEDRGKSYEQYF. The DNA for the CDR3 is TGCAGCGTTGAGGACAGGGGGAAGTCCTACGAGCAGTACTTC.

The rearrangement uses TRBV7-2 and TRBJ2-7; D is unresolved. The CDR3 is 14 amino acids. CDR1 and CDR2 (germline): SGHTA, FQGNSA. The germline V and J ends were trimmed by 3 bases and 6 bases, with 15 bases remaining between them. CDR3 nucleotides: TGTGCCAGCAGCTTTGAGACTCGGTCGTTCGAGCAGTACTTC. Protein product: CASSFETRSFEQYF. The full variable domain, rest sourced from reference TRBV7-2 and TRBJ2-7, is GAGVSQSPSNKVTEKGKDVELRCDPISGHTALYWYRQSLGQGLEFLIYFQGNSAPDKSGLPSDRFSAERTGGSVSTLTIQRTQQEDSAVYLCASSFETRSFEQYFGPGTRLTVT.

This clonotype has a count of ten or more. This chain uses TRBV12-3 or TRBV12-4 with TRBJ2-1; D possibly matches TRBD1 or TRBD2 (5 bases each). This CDR3 is 13 amino acids long. Trimming left V 8 bases short and J 5 bases short, with 13 bases between. The CDR3: CASQRDLNNEQFF. The CDR3 DNA reads as TGTGCCAGCCAACGGGACCTGAACAATGAGCAGTTCTTC.

At least ten counts were recorded for this clonotype. The gene calls are TRBV2 and TRBJ2-3, with 7 bases matching TRBD2. J gave up 10 bases and V 4 bases, and 11 bases lay outside the gene matches. The CDR3 has 14 residues. Germline V gives CDR1 SNHLY, CDR2 FYNNEI. For the CDR3, the DNA is TGTGCCAGCAGTGGGGCTGCGGGGGTAGGTGCGCAGTATTTT. It yields the protein CASSGAAGVGAQYF.

Only a few counts were recorded for this clonotype. This chain uses TRBV19 with TRBJ1-5; 7 nucleotides agree with TRBD1. Germline lookup yields CDR1 LNHDA and CDR2 SQIVND (reference sequence). Trimming took 5 bases from V and 6 from J; bases not matched to a gene: 4. This CDR3 is 13 amino acids long. CDR3 protein: CASSETGSQPQHF. For the CDR3, the DNA is TGTGCCAGTAGTGAGACAGGGAGTCAGCCCCAGCATTTT.

The chain couples TRBV5-1 to TRBJ1-3; D might be TRBD1 (5 bases). Germline V CDR1 and CDR2: SGHRS, YFSETQ. This CDR3 spans 16 amino acids. V was cut by 2 bases and J by 2 bases, with 14 bases left in between. The CDR3 coding sequence is TGCGCCAGCAGCTTCACCTTTCGGGGGACTGGAAACACCATATATTTT. It specifies CASSFTFRGTGNTIYF.

This clonotype occurred many times. The rearrangement uses TRBV7-2 and TRBJ1-1; the D is unclear. The CDR3 is 15 amino acids. Germline V gene sequence: CDR1 SGHTA, CDR2 FQGNSA. V was shortened by 5 bases and J by 4 bases, with 17 bases between the two germline ends. This CDR3 is CASSPRRQALTEAFF. The CDR3 bases are TGTGCCAGCAGCCCAAGACGGCAGGCTCTCACTGAAGCTTTCTTT.

As concerns this clonotype: A much larger clone lies a single base off, so this may be a read error. The rearrangement joins TRBV11-2 to TRBJ2-3, with D uncertain. CDR1 is SGHAT and CDR2 is FQNNGV in the germline V gene. This CDR3 is built from 15 residues. Trimming left V 2 bases short and J 4 bases short, with 13 bases between. The CDR3 reads CASSLNLPRADTQYF. CDR3 nucleotides: TGTGCCAGCAGCTTAAATCTTCCGCGAGCAGATACGCAGTATTTT. Full variable domain (remainder filled in from reference TRBV11-2 and TRBJ2-3): EAGVAQSPRYKIIEKRQSVAFWCNPISGHATLYWYQQILGQGPKLLIQFQNNGVVDDSQLPKDRFSAERLKGVDSTLKIQPAKLEDSAVYLCASSLNLPRADTQYFGPGTRLTVL.

As concerns this clonotype: Only one base separates this from a far larger clonotype, so it likely reflects a read error. The CDR3: CASSPLAGGLNEQYF. CDR3 sequence (DNA): TGTGCCAGCAGCCCACTAGCGGGAGGGTTAAATGAGCAGTACTTC. V and J are TRBV7-2 and TRBJ2-7; 13 bases are shared with TRBD2. Germline V gives CDR1 SGHTA, CDR2 FQGNSA. The CDR3 covers 15 residues. Losses at the gene ends were 5 bases for V and 7 bases for J; bases not matched to a gene: 8.

The count of this clonotype is one. The V call is TRBV5-1, the J call TRBJ1-4; 8 bases line up with TRBD1. V trimming: 4 bases; J trimming: 4 bases; junction bases outside the gene matches: 6. The CDR3 covers 15 residues. CDR1 is SGHRS and CDR2 is YFSETQ in the germline V gene. The DNA for the CDR3 is TGCGCCAGCAGCCCTCAGGGGGCCGTTAATGAAAAACTGTTTTTT. Its translation is CASSPQGAVNEKLFF. Drawing the rest from reference TRBV5-1 and TRBJ1-4, the complete variable domain is KAGVTQTPRYLIKTRGQQVTLSCSPISGHRSVSWYQQTPGQGLQFLFEYFSETQRNKGNFPGRFSGRQFSNSRSEMNVSTLELGDSALYLCASSPQGAVNEKLFFGSGTQLSVL.

This clonotype was observed at least ten times. The chain is built from TRBV11-2 and TRBJ2-1; a possible D gene is TRBD2 (6 bases). The CDR3 totals 13 residues. Trimming stripped 5 bases from V and 9 bases from J, with 14 bases between. Germline values: CDR1 SGHAT, CDR2 FQNNGV. The CDR3 reads CASSPRRGSEQFF. CDR3 nucleotide sequence: TGTGCCAGCAGCCCCCGGAGGGGAAGTGAGCAGTTCTTC. The variable domain in full, completed from reference TRBV11-2 and TRBJ2-1, reads EAGVAQSPRYKIIEKRQSVAFWCNPISGHATLYWYQQILGQGPKLLIQFQNNGVVDDSQLPKDRFSAERLKGVDSTLKIQPAKLEDSAVYLCASSPRRGSEQFFGPGTRLTVL.

The sample holds many counts of this clonotype. The chain carries TRBV7-2 and TRBJ2-7; D ambiguous. Germline V CDR1 and CDR2: SGHTA, FQGNSA. V lost 5 bases to trimming and J lost 4 bases, with 12 bases between them. CDR3 length: 13 amino acids. DNA for the CDR3: TGTGCCAGCAGCGTGCAAGACTCATACGAGCAGTACTTC. Its translation: CASSVQDSYEQYF.

This chain links TRBV24-1 with TRBJ1-2, with TRBD1 identical over 7 bases. The CDR3 spans 17 residues. After removal of 4 bases from V and 5 bases from J, the junction contained 15 bases not matched to a gene. In germline, CDR1 is KGHDR, CDR2 SFDVKD. The CDR3: CATSEGGQANDLYGYTF. The CDR3 DNA reads TGTGCCACCAGTGAGGGAGGACAGGCGAATGACCTATATGGCTACACCTTC.

The table lists this clonotype with a few counts. A much larger clone sits a single nucleotide away, making a read error possible. J is TRBJ1-5 and V is TRBV28; D is uncertain. The DNA end is more similar to TRBJ2-3, so the J call may be wrong. The CDR3 is 16 residues long. Germline V gives CDR1 MDHEN, CDR2 SYDVKM. This CDR3 reads CASSFRSDHSNQPQYF. Here the CDR3 DNA reads TGTGCCAGCAGCTTTAGGTCCGACCATAGCAATCAGCCCCAGTATTTT.

This clonotype appeared many times. This rearrangement joins TRBV5-1 to TRBJ1-2, with 7 bases aligning to TRBD1. The CDR3 has 13 amino acids. The ends lost 4 bases at V and 8 bases at J; junction bases unmatched: 8. Germline CDR1 SGHRS, CDR2 YFSETQ. The CDR3 coding sequence is TGCGCCAGCAGCGCCCGGGGGACAGCGGGCTACACCTTC. It yields the protein CASSARGTAGYTF.

This clonotype was seen a handful of times. This chain joins TRBV7-9 and TRBJ1-4; possibly TRBD1 for D (5 bases). This CDR3 has 17 amino acids. V was trimmed by 2 bases and J by 6 bases, leaving 19 bases between them. The germline CDR1 and CDR2 sequences are SEHNR and FQNEAQ (reference sequence). The CDR3 coding sequence is TGTGCCAGCAGCTTACCCCAGGCGCGGGGGATAGATGAAAAACTGTTTTTT. It is translated as CASSLPQARGIDEKLFF.